This is a list of T cell receptor beta chains from one sample in a study of T cell responses to AZD1222 COVID-19 vaccine. Here immunoSEQ multiplex PCR was the method, and the copy in TCRdb shows in-frame clones only, minus some. The table lists some 140,000 clones, under 95% of them singletons. Sequenced material: peripheral blood, taken on day 0 of AZD1222 vaccination. Source of these receptors: an adult in good health. Both conserved end residues are part of each CDR3.

J gene	CDR3 length	V gene	CDR3 protein
TRBJ1-4	11	TRBV29-1	CSVERDEKLFF
TRBJ1-2	14	TRBV6-5	CASIRGKGSYGYTF
TRBJ2-4	18	TRBV7-9	CASSRGLAYPSAKNIQYF
TRBJ2-7	11	TRBV25-1	CASSVSYEQYF
TRBJ2-5	14	TRBV11-2	CASSLWGTQETQYF
TRBJ1-6	16	TRBV28	CASSSYGQVRVSPLHF
TRBJ1-3	14	TRBV2	CASSSRVSGNTIYF
TRBJ1-4	15	TRBV5-1	CASSLLTGSNEKLFF
TRBJ1-2	15	TRBV2	CASSEGGNGNYGYTF
TRBJ2-1	14	TRBV3-1/TRBV3-2	CASSQDCRANEQFF
TRBJ1-2	11	TRBV11-2	CASRYGEGYTF
TRBJ2-4	14	TRBV4-2	CASSQGQDRGHQYF
TRBJ1-2	15	TRBV6-5	CASSYGQRASYGYTF
TRBJ1-1	16	TRBV25-1	CASSEARTGGDTEAFF
TRBJ1-2	14	TRBV5-6	CASSLRGPNYGYTF